The clone carrying this T cell receptor (beta chain) has just a few counts. Its antigen is as yet unknown. CD8+CD57+ cell expansion had been shown by flow cytometry in patients chosen for sequencing. The patients all had a severe acquired aplastic anemia diagnosis. Patients had not yet gotten any therapy when their blood was taken for sampling. The data originate from a study of CD8+CD57+ T cells in acquired aplastic anemia. The wider study: Yields of DNA that came from sorted CD4+ and CD8+ cells averaged approximately 3.5 ug.

Profiling that covered TCR beta VDJ and CDR3 relied on genomic DNA as its template. Each CDR3 protein gets one entry after TCRdb re-called the reads with MiXCR. Altogether some 170,000 distinct CDR3 sequences are present, 47% being singletons, with the ten largest covering around 1.1%. Trimming stripped 1 base from V and 4 bases from J, with 11 bases between. The CDR3 loop spans 15 amino acids. Germline assignment: CDR1 SGHRS and CDR2 YFSETQ. Overall study findings and caveats: Patients and controls turned out to have 25 to 35 CD8+ CDR3 sequences in common.

The sequence was collected from a human donor with aplastic anemia. The V and J genes are TRBV5-1 and TRBJ1-4; D might be TRBD1 (5 bases). The sequencing input was sorted CD4+, CD8+, or CD8+CD57+ T cells (not recorded which) from PBMCs. The CDR3 DNA follows: TGCGCCAGCAGCTTGACAGGCATCAATAATGAAAAACTGTTTTTT. It translates to CASSLTGINNEKLFF.